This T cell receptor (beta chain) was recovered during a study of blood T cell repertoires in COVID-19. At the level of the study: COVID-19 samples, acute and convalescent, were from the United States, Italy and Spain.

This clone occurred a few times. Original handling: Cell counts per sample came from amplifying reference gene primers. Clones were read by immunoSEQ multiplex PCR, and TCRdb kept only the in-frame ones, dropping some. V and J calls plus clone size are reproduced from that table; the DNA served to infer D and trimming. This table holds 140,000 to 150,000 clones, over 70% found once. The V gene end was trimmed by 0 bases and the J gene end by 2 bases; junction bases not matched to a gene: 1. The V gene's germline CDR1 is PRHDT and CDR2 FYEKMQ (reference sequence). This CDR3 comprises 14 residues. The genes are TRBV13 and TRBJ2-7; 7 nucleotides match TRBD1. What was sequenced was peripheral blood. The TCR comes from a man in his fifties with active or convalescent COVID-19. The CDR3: CASSLGDRAYEQYF. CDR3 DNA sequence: TGTGCCAGCAGCTTAGGCGACAGGGCCTACGAGCAGTACTTC.